The 20 T cell receptor beta chains given below trace back to one sample, sequenced in a study of T cell repertoires in cytomegalovirus infection. Via MiXCR, TCRdb re-called the reads, giving one row per CDR3 protein. The sample has 200,000 or so distinct CDR3 sequences; under 30% are singletons. The sample comprised PBMCs. These receptors all come from a human donor in good health (CMV status not recorded). Some clones in this sample may be carry-over from other donors' samples.

This clonotype was observed many times. The rearrangement uses TRBV7-2 and TRBJ1-5; TRBD1 might be the D (5 bases). CDR1 SGHTA and CDR2 FQGNSA come from the germline V gene. Trimming stripped 0 bases from V and 4 bases from J, with 10 bases between. The length of the CDR3 is 15 residues. The DNA for the CDR3 is TGTGCCAGCAGCTTAGCGCTCGGGGGAAATCAGCCCCAGCATTTT. Its protein is CASSLALGGNQPQHF.

J is TRBJ1-5 and V is TRBV7-2, with TRBD1 matching 11 bases. Germline loops: CDR1 SGHTA, CDR2 FQGNSA. The junction had 6 bases not matched to a gene; V was cut back by 4 bases and J by 10 bases. There are 14 residues in the CDR3. The CDR3: CASSSLGQGDPQHF. The DNA for the CDR3 is TGTGCCAGCAGCTCATTGGGACAGGGGGATCCCCAGCATTTT.

This clonotype appeared a few times. The chain recombines TRBV19 with TRBJ2-1; D might be TRBD1 (6 bases). The CDR3 runs 14 residues. CDR1 is LNHDA and CDR2 is SQIVND in the germline V gene (reference sequence). V lost 7 bases and J 1 base, leaving 11 bases between the germline ends. CDR3 amino acids: CASTHGQSYNEQFF. The CDR3 DNA sequence: TGTGCCAGTACCCATGGACAGTCCTACAATGAGCAGTTCTTC.

This clonotype was observed a few times. The chain combines TRBV5-1 with TRBJ1-1; no firm D call. The CDR3 is 14 residues long. Germline values: CDR1 SGHRS, CDR2 YFSETQ. The V end lost 6 bases, the J end lost 1 base, and 13 bases lay between the germline ends. This CDR3 is CASTLDVGNTEAFF. Written as DNA, the CDR3 is TGCGCCAGCACTCTCGACGTGGGGAACACTGAAGCTTTCTTT.

This chain uses TRBV5-4 with TRBJ1-1; D is unresolved. Germline CDR1 SGHNT, CDR2 YYREEE (reference sequence). This CDR3 is 12 amino acids long. V gave up 4 bases and J gave up 6 bases, with 10 bases separating them. CDR3 coding DNA: TGTGCCAGCAGCCTTGGATATTCTGAAGCTTTCTTT. Translating gives CASSLGYSEAFF. The full variable domain, in which reference TRBV5-4 and TRBJ1-1 provide the parts outside the CDR3, is ETGVTQSPTHLIKTRGQQVTLRCSSQSGHNTVSWYQQALGQGPQFIFQYYREEENGRGNFPPRFSGLQFPNYSSELNVNALELDDSALYLCASSLGYSEAFFGQGTRLTVV.

This clonotype was seen more than once but under ten times. V gene TRBV14 combines with J gene TRBJ2-1; D is uncertain. Germline lookup yields CDR1 SGHDN and CDR2 FVKESK. CDR3 length: 18 amino acids. V was shortened by 2 bases and J by 3 bases, with 20 bases between the two germline ends. The CDR3, as DNA: TGTGCCAGCAGCCAATTGGAGAGGCAACCCCCGTTCTACAATGAGCAGTTCTTC. This encodes CASSQLERQPPFYNEQFF.

In this sample, this clonotype turned up a few times. J is TRBJ1-2 and V is TRBV7-8; D perhaps matches TRBD1 (6 bases). The V end lost 0 bases, the J end lost 4 bases, and 6 bases lay between the germline ends. Germline loops: CDR1 SGHVS, CDR2 FQNEAQ. CDR3 length equals 13 residues. The CDR3 here is CASSLAGGYGYTF. In DNA form, the CDR3 reads TGTGCCAGCAGCTTAGCAGGGGGCTATGGCTACACCTTC.

The gene calls are TRBV25-1 and TRBJ1-2; perhaps TRBD1 as D (6 bases). This CDR3 comprises 13 residues. V lost 3 bases to trimming and J lost 5 bases, with 10 bases between them. Germline values: CDR1 MGHDK, CDR2 SYGVNS. The CDR3 loop is CASSDITGYGYTF. Written as DNA, the CDR3 is TGTGCCAGCAGTGATATAACAGGGTATGGCTACACCTTC.

This clonotype has at least ten counts. CDR3 nucleotides: TGTGCCAGCAGCTTGGGGGGGGCGAGGACGTCGTGGATATACGAGCAGTACTTC. Encoded protein: CASSLGGARTSWIYEQYF. The chain carries TRBV7-8 and TRBJ2-7; tentative D call: TRBD2 (7 bases). Germline V CDR1 and CDR2: SGHVS, FQNEAQ. This CDR3 spans 18 amino acids. Trimming stripped 3 bases from V and 4 bases from J, with 25 bases between.

This clonotype showed up just a few times. The junction and the germline gene differ at one end; a read error may be behind it. The chain recombines TRBV28 with TRBJ1-4; TRBD1 agrees at 7 bases. The CDR3 sequence is 15 residues long. CDR1 and CDR2 from the germline V gene are MDHEN and SYDVKM. The CDR3 sequence: CASSLQGGGNEKLFF. The CDR3 DNA reads as TGTGCCAGCAGTTTACAGGGGGGGGGAAATGAGAAACTGTTTTTT.

This sequence joins TRBV5-4 and TRBJ2-3, with D possibly matching TRBD1 (5 bases). The CDR3 is made up of 14 amino acids. Trimming removed 1 base at V and 6 bases at J, with 12 bases between. The germline gives CDR1 SGHNT, CDR2 YYREEE (reference sequence). The CDR3 here is CASSLNEKGDTQYF. In DNA, the CDR3 is TGTGCCAGCAGCTTGAATGAGAAGGGGGATACGCAGTATTTT.

A few counts support this clonotype. This chain connects TRBV7-9 to TRBJ2-1; a possible D gene is TRBD1 (6 bases). This CDR3 comprises 15 residues. Germline CDR1 SEHNR, CDR2 FQNEAQ (reference sequence). Trimming pared 2 bases from V and 0 bases from J, leaving 8 bases between. The CDR3 DNA follows: TGTGCCAGCAGCTTATCGGACAGCTCCTACAATGAGCAGTTCTTC. Encoded protein: CASSLSDSSYNEQFF.

V and J are TRBV5-1 and TRBJ2-7; TRBD2 is a possible D gene (6 bases). Germline values: CDR1 SGHRS, CDR2 YFSETQ. CDR3 size: 16 residues. V was cut by 4 bases and J by 4 bases, with 21 bases left in between. CDR3 sequence (DNA): TGCGCCAGCAGCATGCAGGCGTCGGGACTCCCTTACGAGCAGTACTTC. Translating gives CASSMQASGLPYEQYF.

The chain links TRBV5-4 to TRBJ1-4; 9 bases agree with TRBD1. There are 14 residues in the CDR3. The V gene end was trimmed by 3 bases and the J gene end by 8 bases; junction bases not matched to a gene: 5. Germline values: CDR1 SGHNT, CDR2 YYREEE (reference sequence). CDR3 sequence (DNA): TGTGCCAGCAGCTGGGACAGGGACGGCGAAAAACTGTTTTTT. It translates to CASSWDRDGEKLFF.

This rearrangement joins TRBV7-2 to TRBJ1-2; no definite D call. Germline CDR1 reads SGHTA; CDR2 reads FQGNSA. The V gene lost 0 bases and the J gene lost 2 bases, with 7 bases spanning the gap. The CDR3 has 14 amino acids. CDR3 nucleotides: TGTGCCAGCAGCTTAGCGGCGGGGAACTATGGCTACACCTTC. As protein: CASSLAAGNYGYTF.

The CDR3 sequence: CASSDGFSTDTQYF. The CDR3 DNA reads TGTGCCAGCAGTGACGGTTTCAGCACAGATACGCAGTATTTT. The chain carries TRBV2 and TRBJ2-3; D call uncertain. Germline lookup yields CDR1 SNHLY and CDR2 FYNNEI. Trimming took 3 bases from V and 0 from J, leaving 7 bases between them. The CDR3 spans 14 residues.

Comments on this clonotype: A read error may explain this, as a much larger clone is one base away. J is TRBJ2-3 and V is TRBV5-6; D tentatively fits TRBD1 or TRBD2 (5 bases each). CDR3 length equals 13 residues. Germline assignment: CDR1 SGHDT and CDR2 YYEEEE. The CDR3 nucleotides are TGTGCCAGCAACTTGGGACCTGCTAGTACGCAGTATTTT. Residues: CASNLGPASTQYF.

V and J are TRBV6-5 and TRBJ2-1; D is possibly TRBD2 (5 bases). The length of the CDR3 is 13 residues. CDR1 is MNHEY, CDR2 SVGAGI, per germline. Trimming pared 5 bases from V and 7 bases from J, leaving 12 bases between. CDR3: CASSTGLLNEQFF. The CDR3 DNA is TGTGCCAGCAGTACCGGACTTCTTAATGAGCAGTTCTTC.

This chain links TRBV6-5 with TRBJ2-2; perhaps TRBD2 as D (5 bases). Trimming cost V 6 bases and J 5 bases, with 13 bases left between them. Germline CDR1 is MNHEY and CDR2 is SVGAGI. The CDR3 length is 14 residues. CDR3 bases: TGTGCCAGCAGAGCCCCATCGGGAACCGGGGAGCTGTTTTTT. It encodes CASRAPSGTGELFF.

This clonotype has a count of ten or more. The chain joins TRBV7-2 to TRBJ2-5; maybe TRBD1 (6 bases). The CDR3 extends over 18 amino acids. CDR1 is SGHTA, CDR2 FQGNSA, per germline. Trimming shortened V by 1 base and J by 0 bases, and 18 bases separated the two germline ends. The CDR3 sequence is CASSLGRRTALYQETQYF. The CDR3 coding sequence is TGTGCCAGCAGCTTAGGCCGCCGGACAGCTCTGTACCAAGAGACCCAGTACTTC.